This TCR beta chain was sequenced during a study of T cell changes during pregnancy in multiple sclerosis. The CDR3 runs to 14 residues. Germline V CDR1 and CDR2: SNHLY, FYNNEI. Trimming left V 6 bases short and J 0 bases short, with 11 bases between. Using immunoSEQ multiplex PCR, the repertoire was profiled, and TCRdb retains in-frame clones only, with some absent. The sample includes over 65,000 clones, roughly 92% of them seen just once. The sample here was peripheral blood, taken in the first trimester of pregnancy. The chain employs TRBV2 and TRBJ1-1; D not resolved. The clonotype originates from a female donor with multiple sclerosis, enrolled in a pregnancy study. DNA for the CDR3: TGTGCCAGCAGGGGAGAGGGAATGAACACTGAAGCTTTCTTT. Amino acids: CASRGEGMNTEAFF.